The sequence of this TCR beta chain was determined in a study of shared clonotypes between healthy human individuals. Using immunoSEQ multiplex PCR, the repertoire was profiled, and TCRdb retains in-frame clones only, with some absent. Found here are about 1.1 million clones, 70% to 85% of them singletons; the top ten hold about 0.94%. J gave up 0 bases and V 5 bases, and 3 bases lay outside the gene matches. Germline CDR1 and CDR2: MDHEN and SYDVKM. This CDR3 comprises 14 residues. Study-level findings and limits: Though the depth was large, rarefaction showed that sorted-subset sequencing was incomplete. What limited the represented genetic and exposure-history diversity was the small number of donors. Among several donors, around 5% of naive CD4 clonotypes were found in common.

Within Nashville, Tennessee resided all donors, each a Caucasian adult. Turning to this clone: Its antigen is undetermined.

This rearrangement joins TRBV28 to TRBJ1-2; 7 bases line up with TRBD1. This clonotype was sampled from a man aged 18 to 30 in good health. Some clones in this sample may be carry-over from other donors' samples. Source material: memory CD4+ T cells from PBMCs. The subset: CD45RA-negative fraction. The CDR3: CASSGTDTNYGYTF. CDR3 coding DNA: TGTGCCAGCAGTGGGACAGATACTAACTATGGCTACACCTTC.